A selection of T cell receptor beta chains follows, all from one sample in a study of T cell repertoires in cytomegalovirus infection. No antigen is known for these receptors. TCRdb called the reads again in MiXCR, with one record for every CDR3 protein. The data show 450,000 to 600,000 distinct CDR3 sequences, roughly 42% seen once. Sample: cultured PBMCs, taken from culture after CMV antigen stimulation. Source of these receptors: a human donor in good health (CMV status not recorded). Some clones in this sample may be carry-over from other donors' samples. CDR3s leave out the opening cysteine and the closing phenylalanine or tryptophan. The order of the fields is V gene, J gene, D gene, CDR3 protein. D genes are given only for firm matches.

V gene: TRBV19
J gene: TRBJ2-3
D gene: NA
CDR3 protein: ASSIKVGADTQY

V gene: TRBV7-4
J gene: TRBJ2-7
D gene: NA
CDR3 protein: ASSPDGGYEQY

V gene: TRBV15
J gene: TRBJ2-1
D gene: NA
CDR3 protein: ATSRSDYEQF

V gene: TRBV4-2
J gene: TRBJ2-5
D gene: TRBD2
CDR3 protein: ASSQDIKRGKETQY

V gene: TRBV7-8
J gene: TRBJ2-3
D gene: TRBD1
CDR3 protein: ASSLRTGVVLDTQY

V gene: TRBV7-2
J gene: TRBJ2-1
D gene: NA
CDR3 protein: ASSLGSGVEQF

V gene: TRBV7-8
J gene: TRBJ1-5
D gene: NA
CDR3 protein: ASSFLPGSNQPQH

V gene: TRBV6-1
J gene: TRBJ2-1
D gene: TRBD2
CDR3 protein: ASSYYNGLADLSYNEQF

V gene: TRBV28
J gene: TRBJ1-2
D gene: TRBD1
CDR3 protein: ASKVQGGYGYT

V gene: TRBV7-2
J gene: TRBJ2-4
D gene: TRBD1
CDR3 protein: ASSPSGQGLRAKNIQY

V gene: TRBV6-5
J gene: TRBJ2-1
D gene: TRBD1
CDR3 protein: ASSYLETGGVYNEQF

V gene: TRBV7-8
J gene: TRBJ1-6
D gene: NA
CDR3 protein: ASSFPGQGDSPLH

V gene: TRBV6-1
J gene: TRBJ1-1
D gene: TRBD1
CDR3 protein: ASSPDRGRTEAF

V gene: TRBV11-2
J gene: TRBJ2-1
D gene: NA
CDR3 protein: ASSRLRARNNEQF

V gene: TRBV20-1
J gene: TRBJ2-3
D gene: NA
CDR3 protein: SARGTPTSTDTQY

V gene: TRBV18
J gene: TRBJ1-5
D gene: TRBD1
CDR3 protein: ASSNRGTNQPQH

V gene: TRBV4-3
J gene: TRBJ2-3
D gene: TRBD2
CDR3 protein: ASSQNPSGSQDTQY

V gene: TRBV12-3/TRBV12-4
J gene: TRBJ1-1
D gene: TRBD1
CDR3 protein: ASSLRTGVGTEAF

V gene: TRBV20-1
J gene: TRBJ2-3
D gene: TRBD2
CDR3 protein: SARSSGRYTDTQY

V gene: TRBV7-2
J gene: TRBJ1-6
D gene: NA
CDR3 protein: ASSLGQDPSPLH

V gene: TRBV7-2
J gene: TRBJ2-2
D gene: NA
CDR3 protein: ASSLAGASPGV

V gene: TRBV7-9
J gene: TRBJ2-3
D gene: TRBD2
CDR3 protein: ASSPGLAASLAQY

V gene: TRBV7-8
J gene: TRBJ2-2
D gene: TRBD2
CDR3 protein: ASAIVPRRTEAGSPWNTGELF

V gene: TRBV2
J gene: TRBJ1-1
D gene: NA
CDR3 protein: ASRWPNTEAF

V gene: TRBV6-2/TRBV6-3
J gene: TRBJ2-3
D gene: NA
CDR3 protein: ASSSRVGDTDTQY

V gene: TRBV6-2/TRBV6-3
J gene: TRBJ2-5
D gene: NA
CDR3 protein: ASSRAETQY

V gene: TRBV7-2
J gene: TRBJ2-7
D gene: TRBD2
CDR3 protein: ASSLNGRAHEQY

V gene: TRBV7-2
J gene: TRBJ2-1
D gene: NA
CDR3 protein: ASSPVGDSNEQF

V gene: TRBV15
J gene: TRBJ2-5
D gene: NA
CDR3 protein: ATSSLIEETQY

V gene: TRBV15
J gene: TRBJ2-3
D gene: NA
CDR3 protein: ATSARGRTQY

V gene: TRBV5-4
J gene: TRBJ2-3
D gene: NA
CDR3 protein: ASSLGGGDTDTQY

V gene: TRBV11-3
J gene: TRBJ2-1
D gene: TRBD2
CDR3 protein: ASSSSFGAGAPGEQF

V gene: TRBV7-9
J gene: TRBJ2-1
D gene: NA
CDR3 protein: ASSPPRGRSSYNEQF

V gene: TRBV10-3
J gene: TRBJ2-1
D gene: TRBD2
CDR3 protein: AISDPSGGESEQF

V gene: TRBV3-1
J gene: TRBJ2-5
D gene: NA
CDR3 protein: ASSQPPRPETQY

V gene: TRBV2
J gene: TRBJ2-4
D gene: NA
CDR3 protein: ASMGRPEPKNIQY

V gene: TRBV7-9
J gene: TRBJ2-2
D gene: NA
CDR3 protein: ASSLGGRARTGELF

V gene: TRBV19
J gene: TRBJ2-7
D gene: NA
CDR3 protein: ASSIGGYGSYEQY

V gene: TRBV10-3
J gene: TRBJ2-5
D gene: NA
CDR3 protein: AISESRGEETQY

V gene: TRBV6-2/TRBV6-3
J gene: TRBJ2-2
D gene: NA
CDR3 protein: ASSYHLGRANTGELF

V gene: TRBV7-6
J gene: TRBJ2-1
D gene: TRBD2
CDR3 protein: ASSSRMASGIYNEQF